The clone carrying this T cell receptor beta chain occurred once. Investigators isolated RNA and reverse transcribed it into cDNA to act as the sequencing template. The data were produced by immunoSEQ multiplex PCR, yet TCRdb's version contains in-frame clones alone and is incomplete. The profile shows fewer than 250,000 clones, under 80% of them singletons. Sample treatment: oral pan-JAK inhibitor, 5-10 mg twice daily. The sample is drawn from a study of CD8+ T cells in alopecia areata. There are 13 residues in the CDR3. V was pared by 5 bases and J by 4 bases, with 8 bases between. Per the germline V gene, CDR1 is SGHTA and CDR2 is FQGNSA.

This specimen was CD4+ T cells sorted from blood, taken around week 50, from a patient treated with tofacitinib. This chain connects TRBV7-2 to TRBJ1-4; no definite D call. The receptor was isolated from a human donor with alopecia areata. The chain's CDR3 is CASSVRVNEKLFF. The CDR3 region has the DNA TGTGCCAGCAGCGTAAGGGTTAATGAAAAACTGTTTTTT. The whole variable domain, remainder taken from reference TRBV7-2 and TRBJ1-4, is GAGVSQSPSNKVTEKGKDVELRCDPISGHTALYWYRQSLGQGLEFLIYFQGNSAPDKSGLPSDRFSAERTGGSVSTLTIQRTQQEDSAVYLCASSVRVNEKLFFGSGTQLSVL.